The 21 T cell receptor beta chains reported below all come from one sample, sequenced in a study of blood T cell repertoires in COVID-19. The method was immunoSEQ multiplex PCR; TCRdb's version includes in-frame clones alone and lacks a portion of them. The sample yields 300,000 to 400,000 clones, roughly 90% seen once. The sequencing input was peripheral blood. These receptors came from a woman aged 55-69 years with COVID-19, enrolled during active disease.

The chain is built from TRBV11-2 and TRBJ2-3; weak D call: TRBD2 (6 bases). CDR1 SGHAT and CDR2 FQNNGV come from the germline V gene. Trimming removed 4 bases from V and 0 bases from J, with 11 bases in between. This CDR3 has 15 residues. The chain's CDR3 is CASSYLAASTDTQYF. The DNA for the CDR3 is TGTGCCAGCAGCTATTTAGCGGCTAGCACAGATACGCAGTATTTT.

The genes are TRBV9 and TRBJ2-2; TRBD1 agrees at 10 bases. Per germline, CDR1 SGDLS and CDR2 YYNGEE. CDR3 length equals 17 residues. V shed 2 bases and J 6 bases; nucleotides not matched to a gene: 10. The CDR3 bases are TGTGCCAGCAGCGTTCATAGGACAGGGGGTTCGTCCGGGGAGCTGTTTTTT. Translation gives CASSVHRTGGSSGELFF.

The CDR3 DNA sequence: TGTGCCAGCAGCCAAAGAGAGACCGGGACTAGCTGGAATGAGCAGTTCTTC. Translation gives CASSQRETGTSWNEQFF. This chain joins TRBV3-1 (or the pseudogene TRBV3-2) and TRBJ2-1, with 9 positions matching TRBD2. Germline-derived CDR1 and CDR2 are LGHDT and YNNKEL (reference sequence). V was clipped by 2 bases and J by 7 bases; unmatched bases: 12. There are 17 residues in the CDR3.

The chain recombines TRBV6-1 with TRBJ2-7, with 9 bases aligning to TRBD1. Germline V gene data show CDR1 as MNHNS and CDR2 as SASEGT. V shed 1 base, J shed 3 bases, and the junction held 4 bases outside the gene matches. The CDR3 sequence is 15 residues long. The CDR3 bases are TGTGCCAGCAGTGAAGGGACAGGGGCAATCTACGAGCAGTACTTC. It translates to CASSEGTGAIYEQYF.

The V and J genes are TRBV27 and TRBJ1-1; maybe TRBD1 (6 bases). Germline values: CDR1 MNHEY, CDR2 SMNVEV (reference sequence). The length of the CDR3 is 17 residues. The V gene lost 6 bases and the J gene lost 9 bases, with 29 bases spanning the gap. The CDR3 DNA reads as TGTGCCAGCAGGGGCTTGAGGGCGGGGGGCGAGGTTATTCAAGCTTTCTTT. Its translation: CASRGLRAGGEVIQAFF.

The chain carries TRBV25-1 and TRBJ1-2, with a weak D call TRBD1 (6 bases). The germline V and J ends were trimmed by 5 bases and 8 bases, with 15 bases remaining between them. Per the germline V gene, CDR1 is MGHDK and CDR2 is SYGVNS. This CDR3 has 13 residues. CDR3: CASSYHTGNGYTF. The CDR3 region has the DNA TGTGCCAGCAGTTACCATACAGGGAACGGCTACACCTTC.

This clone showed up just once. V usage is TRBV6-2 or TRBV6-3 and J usage is TRBJ2-7, with 8 bases lining up with TRBD1. V shed 4 bases, J shed 7 bases, and the junction held 12 bases outside the gene matches. The CDR3 is made up of 15 amino acids. Per germline, CDR1 MNHEY and CDR2 SVGEGT. CDR3 nucleotides: TGTGCCAGCAGTTCTCGACAGGGGACTCCCCTAGAGCAGTACTTC. Its protein product is CASSSRQGTPLEQYF.

The V call is TRBV19, the J call TRBJ1-5; 8 bases agree with TRBD1. The V gene's germline CDR1 is LNHDA and CDR2 SQIVND (reference sequence). The CDR3 is made up of 15 amino acids. V trimming: 4 bases; J trimming: 6 bases; junction bases outside the gene matches: 8. CDR3 region: CASSTSGGAGQPQHF. The CDR3 DNA reads as TGTGCCAGTAGTACCTCAGGGGGCGCGGGTCAGCCCCAGCATTTT.

This chain uses TRBV6-4 with TRBJ1-3; TRBD1 might be the D (6 bases). V was trimmed by 0 bases and J by 3 bases, leaving 15 bases between them. The CDR3 sequence is 17 residues long. Germline V CDR1 and CDR2: MRHNA, SNTAGT. CDR3 region: CASSDSTRGALGNTIYF. CDR3 coding DNA: TGTGCCAGCAGTGACTCGACCAGGGGAGCTCTTGGAAACACCATATATTTT.

The chain has TRBV20-1 and TRBJ1-2; TRBD1 aligns across 8 bases. The CDR3 sequence is 11 residues long. Trimming at V came to 6 bases and at J to 8 bases, leaving 5 bases not matched to a gene. CDR1 DFQATT and CDR2 SNEGSKA come from the germline V gene (reference sequence). The CDR3 nucleotides read TGCAGTGCCCCACGGACAGGGGGCTACACCTTC. The encoded protein is CSAPRTGGYTF.

The chain couples TRBV12-5 to TRBJ2-6; weak D call: TRBD1 (6 bases). CDR1 is LGHNT and CDR2 is FRNRAP in the germline V gene. The ends were cut back, 4 bases at V and 0 bases at J, with 22 bases in the middle. This CDR3 region has 20 residues. The CDR3 region is CASGSGLVGARDSGANVLTF. The CDR3 nucleotides read TGTGCTAGTGGTTCCGGCCTGGTGGGGGCTCGGGACTCTGGGGCCAACGTCCTGACTTTC.

The rearrangement links TRBV10-3 to TRBJ1-1; 9 nucleotides agree with TRBD1. V shed 6 bases, J shed 3 bases, and the junction held 8 bases outside the gene matches. Per the germline V gene, CDR1 is ENHRY and CDR2 is SYGVKD. The CDR3 extends over 15 amino acids. The CDR3 loop is CAISRNRDRDTEAFF. The DNA for the CDR3 is TGTGCCATCAGCAGAAACCGGGACAGGGACACTGAAGCTTTCTTT.

This CDR3 reads CASSPYAGQGGYGQYF. Here the CDR3 DNA reads TGTGCCAGCAGCCCCTATGCTGGACAGGGGGGCTACGGCCAGTACTTC. The chain recombines TRBV5-5 with TRBJ2-7; 10 bases map to TRBD1. CDR1 and CDR2 from the germline V gene are SGHKS and YYEKEE (reference sequence). The CDR3 runs 16 residues. The J segment lost 10 bases and the V segment lost 4 bases, leaving 17 bases of the junction unmatched. Variable domain in full (rest from reference TRBV5-5 and TRBJ2-7): DAGVTQSPTHLIKTRGQQVTLRCSPISGHKSVSWYQQVLGQGPQFIFQYYEKEERGRGNFPDRFSARQFPNYSSELNVNALLLGDSALYLCASSPYAGQGGYGQYFGPGTRLTVT.

The genes are TRBV24-1 and TRBJ1-5, with a possible D match to TRBD1 (5 bases). The ends were cut back, 4 bases at V and 2 bases at J, with 20 bases in the middle. The CDR3 extends over 18 amino acids. The germline CDR1 and CDR2 sequences are KGHDR and SFDVKD. CDR3 sequence: CATSEGGWGRWGNQPQHF. Written as DNA, the CDR3 is TGTGCCACCAGTGAGGGAGGTTGGGGCCGTTGGGGCAATCAGCCCCAGCATTTT.

CDR3 region: CASSEHGRAYYGYTF. The CDR3 DNA reads as TGTGCCAGCAGTGAACACGGCAGGGCCTACTATGGCTACACCTTC. V gene TRBV6-1 combines with J gene TRBJ1-2, with D tentatively TRBD1 (5 bases). Germline assignment: CDR1 MNHNS and CDR2 SASEGT. V gave up 2 bases and J gave up 3 bases, with 13 bases separating them. The CDR3 runs 15 residues.

Regarding this clone: This same CDR3 is encoded by further DNA sequences in the sample. V gene TRBV5-1 combines with J gene TRBJ2-3, with a weak D call TRBD2 (6 bases). The CDR3 runs to 14 residues. Trimming stripped 4 bases from V and 3 bases from J, with 12 bases between. The germline V gene has CDR1 SGHRS and CDR2 YFSETQ. The CDR3 nucleotides are TGCGCCAGCAGCCTTCTACGGGGGACAGATACGCAGTATTTT. Protein product: CASSLLRGTDTQYF. Supplemented by reference TRBV5-1 and TRBJ2-3, the full variable domain reads KAGVTQTPRYLIKTRGQQVTLSCSPISGHRSVSWYQQTPGQGLQFLFEYFSETQRNKGNFPGRFSGRQFSNSRSEMNVSTLELGDSALYLCASSLLRGTDTQYFGPGTRLTVL.

A word on this clone: The sample holds other DNA sequences that translate to the same CDR3. The genes are TRBV11-2 and TRBJ1-2; no reliable D call. The CDR3 is made up of 12 amino acids. CDR1 is SGHAT and CDR2 is FQNNGV in the germline V gene. Trimming removed 1 base from V and 6 bases from J, with 6 bases in between. The CDR3 DNA follows: TGTGCCAGCAGCTTAGGTCGGGATGGCTACACCTTC. Protein: CASSLGRDGYTF. Full variable domain (remainder filled in from reference TRBV11-2 and TRBJ1-2): EAGVAQSPRYKIIEKRQSVAFWCNPISGHATLYWYQQILGQGPKLLIQFQNNGVVDDSQLPKDRFSAERLKGVDSTLKIQPAKLEDSAVYLCASSLGRDGYTFGSGTRLTVV.

The rearrangement uses TRBV5-4 and TRBJ2-7, with D tentatively TRBD1 (7 bases). The ends were cut back, 2 bases at V and 5 bases at J, with 14 bases in the middle. The germline V gene encodes CDR1 SGHNT and CDR2 YYREEE (reference sequence). The CDR3 is 14 amino acids. In DNA form, the CDR3 reads TGTGCCAGCAGCTTAGGAGGGGGCCCAAACGAGCAGTACTTC. This codes for CASSLGGGPNEQYF.

The genes are TRBV10-1 and TRBJ2-3; weak D call: TRBD1 (8 bases). The germline gives CDR1 WNHNN, CDR2 SYGVQD (reference sequence). V was shortened by 0 bases and J by 6 bases, with 28 bases between the two germline ends. CDR3 size: 20 residues. CDR3 in DNA: TGCGCCAGCAGTGAGTCGGGAGGGAGGCAGGGGGCGACCCGGCGCGATACGCAGTATTTT. The encoded protein is CASSESGGRQGATRRDTQYF.

V and J are TRBV13 and TRBJ2-7; 12 bases line up with TRBD1. The CDR3 sequence is 16 residues long. V shed 5 bases, J shed 7 bases, and the junction held 12 bases outside the gene matches. Germline loops: CDR1 PRHDT, CDR2 FYEKMQ (reference sequence). CDR3 in amino acids: CASSTQTGQGADEQYF. CDR3 coding DNA: TGTGCCAGCAGCACACAGACGGGACAGGGGGCTGATGAGCAGTACTTC.

The genes are TRBV7-6 and TRBJ1-2, with 10 bases that match TRBD1. Per germline, CDR1 SGHVS and CDR2 FNYEAQ. Unmatched junction bases numbered 17, after V lost 5 bases and J lost 8 bases. The CDR3 runs to 17 residues. The CDR3 sequence is CASSPRTGGTPMVGYTF. CDR3 bases: TGTGCCAGCAGCCCTCGGACAGGGGGGACACCTATGGTAGGCTACACCTTC. The entire variable domain, with the rest obtained from reference TRBV7-6 and TRBJ1-2, is as follows: GAGVSQSPRYKVTKRGQDVALRCDPISGHVSLYWYRQALGQGPEFLTYFNYEAQQDKSGLPNDRFSAERPEGSISTLTIQRTEQRDSAMYRCASSPRTGGTPMVGYTFGSGTRLTVV.